This T cell receptor (beta chain) was observed in a study of Ad26.COV2.S vaccination and SARS-CoV-2 variants. The overall study: Donor had been placed in the Ad26.COV2.S arm of the COV1001 trial. Doses of Ad26.COV2.S were injected into muscle once or twice, 56 days apart.

Produced via immunoSEQ multiplex PCR; TCRdb's table is partial and in-frame only. The repertoire consists of hundreds of thousands of clones, with roughly 90% occurring once and the leading ten covering roughly 1.5%. Treatment meaning: approximately 18 received Ad26.COV2.S at low or high dose, single or two shots; about 5 received placebo; per-sample allocation not given. At day 63 after the first vaccine or placebo injection, samples were drawn. Expression of Wuhan-strain SARS-CoV-2 spike came from the Ad26 vector that formed the vaccine. Study-wide results and caveats: TCR breadth and depth analyses may have underestimated total T cell responses.

For this clone: Its antigen is unidentified.

The sample consisted of peripheral blood, taken in a trial of Ad26.COV2.S vaccine versus placebo. This clonotype was obtained from a person between 18 and 60 years old who received the Ad26.COV2.S COVID-19 vaccine or a placebo.

CDR3 sequence (DNA): TGTGCCACCGGCCACAGGGGGCGAGGCGAAAAACTGTTTTTT. Residues: CATGHRGRGEKLFF. The V and J genes are TRBV24-1 and TRBJ1-4, with 9 bases aligning to TRBD1. This CDR3 contains 14 residues. J lost 8 bases, V lost 9 bases, and 9 bases had no gene match. Germline V gene data show CDR1 as KGHDR and CDR2 as SFDVKD.